This T cell receptor beta chain was recorded in a study of CD8 T cells in Susac syndrome (dated by TCRdb to the late 2010s). In terms of the full investigation: Of the Susac syndrome patients who were sequenced, five or six had clinically active disease and roughly 8 were in clinical remission. Whether CD8+ T cell activation and differentiation in Susac syndrome was antigen driven was tested using repertoire sequencing. The study compared CD8+ T cell repertoire clonality among 11 to 12 healthy donors, around 14 Susac syndrome patients and approximately 16 multiple sclerosis patients. Susac syndrome patients were therapy-naive, on corticosteroids (some also receiving IVIg), or on IVIg alone at blood withdrawal.

RNA was extracted with the RNeasy kit and roughly 0.45 to 1 ug was reverse transcribed using random hexamers. TCR beta CDR3 regions were amplified with the immunoSEQ multiplex PCR assay covering 54 Vbeta and 13 Jbeta segments. PCR amplification bias was corrected using a synthetic template baseline for primer optimization and computational correction. Per the original workflow: Reads were annotated to V, D and J genes according to IMGT and were analyzed with immunoSEQ Analyzer, with only productive sequences retained. To calculate clonality, Shannon entropy was normalized by log2 of the number of productive unique sequences and then subtracted from one. For each patient and control, public and private clones were evaluated within the 100 most prevalent clones. Susac-specific clones were defined as absent from healthy and MS cohorts, about 1,100 published viral clones and other ImmuneACCESS disease sequences. TCRdb applied fastp at Q25 and MiXCR to the public reads, then kept only in-frame beta chains. CDR3 protein sequences are deduplicated, and each keeps its most common genes and DNA. The V and J calls and clone size are TCRdb's, not the authors'. The sample table lists about 53,000 distinct CDR3 sequences, just under 95% of them with a count of one. The ten largest clones represent approximately 0.8% of the sample.

General conclusions and limits of the study: Roughly 17 and five Susac-specific public clones were found in the total CD8+ and CD8+ TEMRA repertoires, respectively. The TCR sequencing and HLA analysis was acknowledged to have included a relatively small number of individuals. Clonal expansion was seen in Susac syndrome CD8+ repertoires, peaking in CD8+ TEMRA cells and being greater in clinically active patients than in remitting ones.

Regarding this clonotype: Its antigen target is currently unknown. Within one base of it there is no much larger clone, and no base qualities were kept.

High-throughput TCR beta sequencing profiled peripheral blood CD8+ and CD4+ T cells from healthy donors, Susac syndrome patients and multiple sclerosis patients. The Susac syndrome patients fulfilled recently defined diagnostic criteria for definite or probable disease. Bulk CD8+ and CD4+ T cells were purified magnetically by negative isolation, whereas CD8+ TEMRA cells were enriched by FACS. Blood was collected in EDTA tubes and processed within 24 hours, with PBMCs isolated through density gradient centrifugation. PBMCs intended for TCR sequencing were frozen in liquid nitrogen and were later thawed in a 37 degrees C water bath. A purity of at least 90% was achieved for sorted or isolated CD4+, CD8+ and CD8+ TEMRA cells. The CDR3, cysteine through phenylalanine, is 14 amino acids long. Of all the DNA, just the CDR3 is kept, 42 bases in frame from base 1. V trim: 0 bases; J trim: 3 bases; unmatched bases: 3. From the germline V gene (reference sequence), CDR1 is GTSNPN and CDR2 is SVGIG.

The sequence is built from TRBV30 and TRBJ2-7, with 9 middle bases fitting TRBD1. Input material: CD8+ T cells from PBMCs. This TCR derives from a human donor with Susac syndrome. The CDR3 amino acid sequence is: CAWSVGDRDYEQYF. The nucleotide sequence is TGTGCCTGGAGTGTGGGGGACAGGGACTACGAGCAGTACTTC.